This TCR beta chain was recovered during a study of T-cell reconstitution after alpha-beta-depleted transplantation in children. The CDR3 is 21 amino acids. V was pared by 3 bases and J by 5 bases, with 33 bases between. Germline CDR1 KGHDR, CDR2 SFDVKD. Preparation of the TCRbeta library was carried out with unique molecular identifiers. A single record per CDR3 protein comes from TCRdb applying MiXCR to the PCR reads. The table lists about 4,000 distinct CDR3 sequences, 24% of them singletons. This clonotype was counted many times. No antigen is known for it. Study-level findings and limits: For some patients, TCRbeta diversity was high at day 60 because of recipient T cells and thymic progenitors that survived. Expanded clones from the graft, numbering several hundred, reportedly supplied alpha-beta T cells about two months after transplant.

This receptor was identified in a boy under two years old who had a stem cell transplant for acute myeloid leukemia, so the T cells may come from the graft donor. This sequence joins TRBV24-1 and TRBJ1-2; the D gene is possibly TRBD1 (6 bases). Sequences were derived from PBMCs, mostly from graft donor cells, sampled 60 days after TCRalphabeta/CD19-depleted stem cell transplant. CDR3 protein: CATSDRRGVLKTISHGYGYTF. CDR3 sequence (DNA): TGTGCCACCAGTGATCGGAGGGGGGTACTAAAAACTATCTCACACGGGTATGGCTACACCTTC.